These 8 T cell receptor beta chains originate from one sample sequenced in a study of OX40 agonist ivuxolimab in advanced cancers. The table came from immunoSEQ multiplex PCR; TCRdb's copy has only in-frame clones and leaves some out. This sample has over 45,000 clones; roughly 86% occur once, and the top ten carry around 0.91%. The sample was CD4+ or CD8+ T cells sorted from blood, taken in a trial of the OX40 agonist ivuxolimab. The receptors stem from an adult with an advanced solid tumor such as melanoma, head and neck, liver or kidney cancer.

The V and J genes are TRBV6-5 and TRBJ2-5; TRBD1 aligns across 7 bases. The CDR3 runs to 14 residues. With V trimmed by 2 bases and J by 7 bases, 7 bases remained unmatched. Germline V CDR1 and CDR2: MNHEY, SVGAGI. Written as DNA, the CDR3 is TGTGCCAGCAGTTACGACAGGGTAGAGAGGACCCAGTACTTC. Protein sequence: CASSYDRVERTQYF.

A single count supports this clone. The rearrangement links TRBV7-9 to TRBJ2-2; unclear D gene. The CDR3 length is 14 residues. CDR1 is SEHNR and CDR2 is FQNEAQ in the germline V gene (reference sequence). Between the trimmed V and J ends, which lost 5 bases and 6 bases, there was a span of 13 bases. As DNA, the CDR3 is TGTGCCAGCAGCCTGGTCAGAAACGCCGGGGAGCTGTTTTTT. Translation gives CASSLVRNAGELFF.

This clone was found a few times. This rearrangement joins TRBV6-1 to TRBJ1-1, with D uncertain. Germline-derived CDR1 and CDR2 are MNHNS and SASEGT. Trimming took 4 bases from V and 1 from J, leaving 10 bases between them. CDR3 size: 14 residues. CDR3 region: CASSGEAGNTEAFF. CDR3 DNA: TGTGCCAGCAGTGGAGAGGCAGGGAACACTGAAGCTTTCTTT.

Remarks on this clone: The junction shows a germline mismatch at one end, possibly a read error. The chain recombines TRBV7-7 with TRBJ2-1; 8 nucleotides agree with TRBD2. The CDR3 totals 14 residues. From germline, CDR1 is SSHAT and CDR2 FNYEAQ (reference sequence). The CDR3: CASSPGGIGNEQFF. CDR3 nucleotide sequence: TGTGCTAGCAGCCCGGGGGGGATTGGCAATGAGCAGTTCTTC.

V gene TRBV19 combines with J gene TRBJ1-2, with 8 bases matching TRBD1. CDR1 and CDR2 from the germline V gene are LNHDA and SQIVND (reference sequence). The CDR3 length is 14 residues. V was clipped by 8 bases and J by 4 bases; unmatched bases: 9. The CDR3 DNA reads TGTGCCAGTCTTCAGGGGGCGCGAGGCTATGGCTACACCTTC. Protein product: CASLQGARGYGYTF.

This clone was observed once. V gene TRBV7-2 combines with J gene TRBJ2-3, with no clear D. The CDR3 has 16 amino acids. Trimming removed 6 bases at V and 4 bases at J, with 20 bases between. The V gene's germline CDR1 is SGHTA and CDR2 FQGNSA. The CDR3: CASSGSRNAWSDTQYF. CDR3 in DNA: TGTGCCAGCAGTGGGTCTCGCAACGCCTGGTCAGATACGCAGTATTTT.

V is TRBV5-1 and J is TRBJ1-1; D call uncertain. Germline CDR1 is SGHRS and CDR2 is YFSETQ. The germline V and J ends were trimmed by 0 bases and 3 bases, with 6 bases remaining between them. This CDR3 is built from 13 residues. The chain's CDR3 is CASSLVLDTEAFF. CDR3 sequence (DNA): TGCGCCAGCAGCTTGGTGCTGGACACTGAAGCTTTCTTT.

The CDR3 coding sequence is TGCGCCAGCAGCTTGGGACCCGGGACAGGGAATAACTATGGCTACACCTTC. Amino acids: CASSLGPGTGNNYGYTF. V gene TRBV5-1 combines with J gene TRBJ1-2; 9 nucleotides line up with TRBD1. The CDR3 consists of 17 residues. Germline CDR1 reads SGHRS; CDR2 reads YFSETQ. Germline trimming cut 0 bases from V and 1 base from J; bases unmatched to any gene: 7.